One sample yielded the 29 T cell receptor beta chains listed below, sequenced in a study of blood T cell repertoires in COVID-19. Assay: immunoSEQ multiplex PCR; the TCRdb copy retains only in-frame clones and omits some. This table has a few hundred thousand clones, approximately 90% appearing once. Sequencing was performed on PBMCs or T cells enriched from blood (not recorded which). Source of these receptors: a woman aged 40 to 50 with acute COVID-19.

J is TRBJ2-3 and V is TRBV11-3; 9 bases map to TRBD2. The CDR3 length is 15 residues. In germline, CDR1 is SGHNT, CDR2 YENEEA. J was trimmed by 2 bases and V by 5 bases; bases with no gene match: 5. The CDR3 coding sequence is TGTGCCAGCAGCCCCGGACTAGCGAACACAGATACGCAGTATTTT. This translates into CASSPGLANTDTQYF.

The chain joins TRBV5-1 to TRBJ1-4, with 9 bases that match TRBD1. Trimming removed 4 bases from V and 0 bases from J; junction bases left unmatched: 7. Germline V lookup: CDR1 SGHRS, CDR2 YFSETQ. The CDR3 totals 17 residues. In DNA form, the CDR3 reads TGCGCCAGCAGCGCATGGACAGGGGAATCAACTAATGAAAAACTGTTTTTT. Its protein product is CASSAWTGESTNEKLFF.

This sequence joins TRBV7-2 and TRBJ2-7, with D possibly being TRBD1 (6 bases). The length of the CDR3 is 15 residues. In germline, CDR1 is SGHTA, CDR2 FQGNSA. V lost 0 bases, J lost 0 bases, and 9 bases lay in between. CDR3 in amino acids: CASSLAVGHSYEQYF. Written as DNA, the CDR3 is TGTGCCAGCAGCTTAGCAGTGGGACACTCCTACGAGCAGTACTTC.

The chain is built from TRBV7-8 and TRBJ2-7; 8 nucleotides agree with TRBD1. V shed 1 base and J 6 bases; nucleotides not matched to a gene: 8. This CDR3 contains 15 residues. CDR1 SGHVS and CDR2 FQNEAQ come from the germline V gene. This chain's CDR3 is CASSLENRGLGEQYF. The CDR3 DNA reads as TGTGCCAGCAGCTTAGAAAACAGGGGGTTAGGCGAGCAGTACTTC.

The genes are TRBV9 and TRBJ1-2; D perhaps matches TRBD1 (6 bases). V was trimmed by 4 bases and J by 6 bases, leaving 13 bases between them. This CDR3 is built from 13 residues. Germline lookup yields CDR1 SGDLS and CDR2 YYNGEE. The CDR3, as DNA: TGTGCCAGCAGCAAAACAGGGTCTCATGGCTACACCTTC. It is translated as CASSKTGSHGYTF. Full variable domain (missing parts from reference TRBV9 and TRBJ1-2): DSGVTQTPKHLITATGQRVTLRCSPRSGDLSVYWYQQSLDQGLQFLIQYYNGEERAKGNILERFSAQQFPDLHSELNLSSLELGDSALYFCASSKTGSHGYTFGSGTRLTVV.

The chain has TRBV19 and TRBJ2-4; D perhaps matches TRBD1 (6 bases). This CDR3 spans 11 amino acids. Germline V gene lookup returns CDR1 LNHDA and CDR2 SQIVND (reference sequence). V was clipped by 3 bases and J by 12 bases, with 9 bases between them. In DNA form, the CDR3 reads TGTGCCAGTAGTATCGGGACAACTCAGTACTTC. The encoded protein is CASSIGTTQYF.

The chain links TRBV18 to TRBJ2-7; weak D call: TRBD1 (5 bases). Germline-derived CDR1 and CDR2 are KGHSH and LQKENI. V was pared by 3 bases and J by 2 bases, with 8 bases between. The CDR3 has 13 amino acids. CDR3: CASSPATAYEQYV. The CDR3 DNA reads as TGTGCCAGCTCACCGGCGACAGCCTACGAGCAGTACGTC.

The chain combines TRBV2 with TRBJ1-1, with D perhaps matching TRBD1 (6 bases). Trimming took off 8 bases at V and 3 bases at J, with 16 bases between the two ends. Germline V gives CDR1 SNHLY, CDR2 FYNNEI. This CDR3 is built from 14 residues. In nucleotides, the CDR3 is TGTGCCAGCCACTCAGGGGAGGGGTACACTGAAGCTTTCTTT. It specifies CASHSGEGYTEAFF. The entire variable domain, with the rest obtained from reference TRBV2 and TRBJ1-1, is as follows: EPEVTQTPSHQVTQMGQEVILRCVPISNHLYFYWYRQILGQKVEFLVSFYNNEISEKSEIFDDQFSVERPDGSNFTLKIRSTKLEDSAMYFCASHSGEGYTEAFFGQGTRLTVV.

J is TRBJ1-3 and V is TRBV13; 8 bases fit TRBD1. Germline CDR1 PRHDT, CDR2 FYEKMQ (reference sequence). The CDR3 is 16 amino acids. V dropped 7 bases and J dropped 2; count of bases not matched to a gene: 10. The CDR3 protein is CASTGDRGETGNTIYF. The CDR3 nucleotides are TGTGCCAGCACCGGAGACAGGGGAGAGACTGGAAACACCATATATTTT.

V usage is TRBV4-2 and J usage is TRBJ1-5, with TRBD1 matching 8 bases. V lost 0 bases, J lost 3 bases, and 7 bases stayed unmatched. The CDR3 contains 17 residues. Germline loops: CDR1 LGHNA, CDR2 YNFKEQ. The DNA of the CDR3 is TGTGCCAGCAGCCAAGATTGGGCAGGGGGCTACAATCAGCCCCAGCATTTT. Translation gives CASSQDWAGGYNQPQHF.

In DNA, the CDR3 is TGCAGTGCTAGTCGGGCAGGGGCGAACACCGGGGAGCTGTTTTTT. It translates to CSASRAGANTGELFF. The V gene is TRBV20-1, the J gene TRBJ2-2; a weak D match, TRBD1 (6 bases). This CDR3 is 15 amino acids long. V was pared by 3 bases and J by 0 bases, with 11 bases between. Germline CDR1 DFQATT, CDR2 SNEGSKA (reference sequence).

This chain connects TRBV7-2 to TRBJ2-3, with 10 bases matching TRBD2. V was pared by 5 bases and J by 3 bases, with 14 bases of the junction left unmatched. Germline values: CDR1 SGHTA, CDR2 FQGNSA. The CDR3 loop spans 18 amino acids. CDR3 region: CASSLLGGAGGRTDTQYF. In DNA form, the CDR3 reads TGTGCCAGCAGCCTTTTAGGGGGAGCGGGAGGGCGGACAGATACGCAGTATTTT. The variable domain in full, with the rest retrieved from reference TRBV7-2 and TRBJ2-3, is GAGVSQSPSNKVTEKGKDVELRCDPISGHTALYWYRQSLGQGLEFLIYFQGNSAPDKSGLPSDRFSAERTGGSVSTLTIQRTQQEDSAVYLCASSLLGGAGGRTDTQYFGPGTRLTVL.

This chain links TRBV2 with TRBJ1-5; TRBD1 aligns across 9 bases. The V gene's germline CDR1 is SNHLY and CDR2 FYNNEI. The CDR3 contains 15 residues. The V and J ends lost 7 bases and 2 bases, in that order; junction bases with no gene match: 6. The CDR3 sequence: CASKLQGAGNQPQHF. The CDR3 bases are TGTGCCAGCAAGTTACAGGGGGCAGGCAATCAGCCCCAGCATTTT.

The chain recombines TRBV27 with TRBJ1-1; maybe TRBD1 (5 bases). Germline CDR1 is MNHEY and CDR2 is SMNVEV (reference sequence). Trimming pared 0 bases from V and 1 base from J, leaving 12 bases between. This CDR3 spans 16 amino acids. The CDR3 nucleotides are TGTGCCAGCAGTTTATCGGGGCAGGGAAAGAACACTGAAGCTTTCTTT. Protein sequence: CASSLSGQGKNTEAFF.

This clone was recorded a few times. The CDR3 nucleotides read TGTGCCAGCAGCCATGACCAACTTACAGGGGGTATTTCACCCCTCCACTTT. As protein: CASSHDQLTGGISPLHF. V gene TRBV14 combines with J gene TRBJ1-6; 8 bases line up with TRBD1. Germline lookup yields CDR1 SGHDN and CDR2 FVKESK. Germline trimming cut 3 bases from V and 9 bases from J; bases unmatched to any gene: 13. The CDR3 spans 17 residues.

The chain uses TRBV5-6 and TRBJ1-1; 8 nucleotides line up with TRBD1. There are 14 residues in the CDR3. Losses at the gene ends were 2 bases for V and 4 bases for J; bases not matched to a gene: 4. Germline assignment: CDR1 SGHDT and CDR2 YYEEEE. Here the CDR3 DNA reads TGTGCCAGCAGCTTACCCGACAGGGGCACTGAAGCTTTCTTT. Translating it yields CASSLPDRGTEAFF.

This clone was detected a few times. V gene TRBV5-1 combines with J gene TRBJ1-1, with TRBD1 as a possible D gene (5 bases). The V and J ends lost 0 bases and 2 bases respectively, with 8 bases between them. The CDR3 is 14 residues long. Germline values: CDR1 SGHRS, CDR2 YFSETQ. CDR3 sequence: CASSLVTVNTEAFF. The DNA of the CDR3 is TGCGCCAGCAGCTTGGTGACAGTCAACACTGAAGCTTTCTTT.

The genes are TRBV5-1 and TRBJ2-1; TRBD1 agrees at 7 bases. This CDR3 contains 14 residues. Germline loops: CDR1 SGHRS, CDR2 YFSETQ. V shed 3 bases, J shed 5 bases, and the junction held 5 bases outside the gene matches. CDR3 nucleotides: TGCGCCAGCAGCTCGGTGGGACAGAACAATGAGCAGTTCTTC. This codes for CASSSVGQNNEQFF. The full variable domain, rest sourced from reference TRBV5-1 and TRBJ2-1, is KAGVTQTPRYLIKTRGQQVTLSCSPISGHRSVSWYQQTPGQGLQFLFEYFSETQRNKGNFPGRFSGRQFSNSRSEMNVSTLELGDSALYLCASSSVGQNNEQFFGPGTRLTVL.

The chain is built from TRBV5-8 and TRBJ2-7; weak D call: TRBD1 (6 bases). This CDR3 has 14 residues. Germline-derived CDR1 and CDR2 are SGHTS and YDEGEE. V lost 0 bases to trimming and J lost 4 bases, with 11 bases between them. The CDR3 sequence is CASSLAPGQYEQYV. CDR3 sequence (DNA): TGTGCCAGCAGCTTGGCCCCCGGACAGTACGAGCAGTACGTC.

The rearrangement uses TRBV19 and TRBJ1-3; D is unclear. Trimming cost V 8 bases and J 0 bases, with 14 bases left between them. CDR1 is LNHDA, CDR2 SQIVND, per germline (reference sequence). The CDR3 spans 15 residues. The CDR3 DNA sequence: TGTGCCAGTTTAGTCCGATATAACTCTGGAAACACCATATATTTT. It yields the protein CASLVRYNSGNTIYF.

This clone was observed a single time. The chain combines TRBV21-1 with TRBJ1-2. TRBV21-1 is reported as a pseudogene. The CDR3 covers 15 residues. Written as DNA, the CDR3 is TGTGCCAGCAGCAAAGGAGGGGAGGGTTGTCGTGGCTACACCTTC. This translates into CASSKGGEGCRGYTF.

The chain couples TRBV5-1 to TRBJ2-2; 14 bases line up with TRBD2. Unmatched junction bases numbered 3, after V lost 2 bases and J lost 0 bases. This CDR3 is built from 18 residues. CDR1 and CDR2 from the germline V gene are SGHRS and YFSETQ. The CDR3 DNA sequence: TGCGCCAGCAGCTTAGGGACTAGCGGGAGAACGAACACCGGGGAGCTGTTTTTT. Amino acids: CASSLGTSGRTNTGELFF.

The chain uses TRBV9 and TRBJ2-2, with D unclear. CDR1 is SGDLS and CDR2 is YYNGEE in the germline V gene. The length of the CDR3 is 13 residues. Trimming took 4 bases from V and 7 from J, leaving 11 bases between them. The CDR3 bases are TGTGCCAGCAGCCTCCCTGGCGGCGGGGAGCTGTTTTTT. Amino acid sequence: CASSLPGGGELFF.

CDR3 amino acids: CAREPALRRNTIYF. DNA of the CDR3: TGTGCCAGGGAGCCAGCATTGAGACGAAACACCATATATTTT. The rearrangement links TRBV28 to TRBJ1-3; no clear D gene. Trimming took 9 bases from V and 5 from J, leaving 17 bases between them. From germline, CDR1 is MDHEN and CDR2 SYDVKM. The CDR3 length is 14 residues. The full variable domain, in which reference TRBV28 and TRBJ1-3 provide the parts outside the CDR3, is DVKVTQSSRYLVKRTGEKVFLECVQDMDHENMFWYRQDPGLGLRLIYFSYDVKMKEKGDIPEGYSVSREKKERFSLILESASTNQTSMYLCAREPALRRNTIYFGEGSWLTVV.

The chain has TRBV9 and TRBJ2-1; D unresolved. The CDR3 covers 15 residues. V lost 0 bases and J lost 0, with 7 bases in between. The germline V gene has CDR1 SGDLS and CDR2 YYNGEE. DNA of the CDR3: TGTGCCAGCAGCGTAGCTCCTAGCTCCTACAATGAGCAGTTCTTC. It specifies CASSVAPSSYNEQFF.

The V and J genes are TRBV24-1 and TRBJ1-1, with a possible D match to TRBD1 (5 bases). The CDR3 spans 13 residues. Trimming left V 5 bases short and J 0 bases short, with 6 bases between. Germline V gene lookup returns CDR1 KGHDR and CDR2 SFDVKD. CDR3 DNA: TGTGCCACCAGTGGACAGTTGAACACTGAAGCTTTCTTT. Translation: CATSGQLNTEAFF.

The gene calls are TRBV19 and TRBJ1-4; TRBD1 is a possible D gene (5 bases). V lost 2 bases and J lost 12, with 16 bases in between. In germline, CDR1 is LNHDA, CDR2 SQIVND (reference sequence). The CDR3 extends over 14 amino acids. CDR3 loop: CASSISQGDVQLFF. CDR3 bases: TGTGCCAGTAGTATATCGCAGGGCGATGTACAACTGTTTTTT.

This clone has a single count. CDR3 amino acids: CASSIDVGEARAANEQFF. The CDR3 DNA is TGTGCCAGTAGTATAGACGTCGGGGAGGCCCGCGCGGCGAATGAGCAGTTCTTC. The genes are TRBV19 and TRBJ2-1; maybe TRBD2 (6 bases). This CDR3 contains 18 residues. Trimming left V 0 bases short and J 7 bases short, with 22 bases between. Germline V gives CDR1 LNHDA, CDR2 SQIVND (reference sequence).

In its sample, this clone was seen once. The chain carries TRBV19 and TRBJ1-1; D not certain. This CDR3 is built from 13 residues. The V and J ends lost 4 bases and 5 bases respectively, with 11 bases between them. Germline V gives CDR1 LNHDA, CDR2 SQIVND (reference sequence). CDR3 nucleotides: TGTGCCAGTAGTAGGGGAGCGGGAACTGAAGCTTTCTTT. The encoded protein is CASSRGAGTEAFF. The full variable domain, its missing parts supplied by reference TRBV19 and TRBJ1-1, is DGGITQSPKYLFRKEGQNVTLSCEQNLNHDAMYWYRQDPGQGLRLIYYSQIVNDFQKGDIAEGYSVSREKKESFPLTVTSAQKNPTAFYLCASSRGAGTEAFFGQGTRLTVV.